This is a list of T cell receptor beta chains from one sample in a study of T cell responses to AZD1222 COVID-19 vaccine. The protocol was immunoSEQ multiplex PCR, while the TCRdb copy is restricted to in-frame clones and leaves out a portion. The data contain around 160,000 clones, around nine tenths of them singletons. The specimen comprised peripheral blood, sampled on day 0 of AZD1222 vaccination. The source of these receptors is an adult in good health. Both conserved end residues are part of each CDR3. D genes are given only for firm matches. Clone size is shown for a subset of rows, as once, few, many or a class of expanded clone.

CAISPSSLTYNEQFF TGTGCCATCAGTCCCTCGAGTTTGACCTACAATGAGCAGTTCTTC . TRBJ2-1 TRBV10-3 .
CASDSGVYNSPLHF TGTGCTAGTGATTCCGGGGTCTATAATTCACCCCTCCACTTT . TRBJ1-6 TRBV12-5 .
CASSLGSGEQPQHF TGTGCCAGCAGCCTCGGCAGTGGGGAGCAGCCCCAGCATTTT . TRBJ1-5 TRBV9 .
CASSQFGDPAYNEQFF TGTGCCAGCAGCCAATTCGGTGATCCCGCCTACAATGAGCAGTTCTTC . TRBJ2-1 TRBV14 .
CASSTTGFEYEQFF TGTGCCAGCAGCACGACAGGGTTCGAATATGAGCAGTTCTTC . TRBJ2-1 TRBV11-3 TRBD1
CASSVESSTDTQYF TGTGCCAGCAGCGTGGAGAGCAGCACAGATACGCAGTATTTT . TRBJ2-3 TRBV9 .
CASSLGLIGMGETQYF TGTGCCAGCAGCTTAGGCCTAATAGGGATGGGGGAGACCCAGTACTTC . TRBJ2-5 TRBV13 .
CASSYGGNQPQHF TGTGCCAGCAGTTACGGGGGAAATCAGCCCCAGCATTTT . TRBJ1-5 TRBV6-5 .
CASSLGLAGGNEQFF TGTGCCAGCAGCTTAGGACTAGCGGGAGGAAATGAGCAGTTCTTC few TRBJ2-1 TRBV7-2 TRBD2
CASSQDRGDSNEKLFF TGTGCCAGCAGCCAAGATAGGGGGGACAGTAATGAAAAACTGTTTTTT . TRBJ1-4 TRBV3-1/TRBV3-2 TRBD1